These 7 T cell receptor beta chains were sequenced from one sample in a study of OX40 agonist ivuxolimab in advanced cancers. This table comes from immunoSEQ multiplex PCR, and its TCRdb copy is limited to in-frame clones, with some not included. Among 55,000 to 80,000 clones listed, about 90% were seen once. The source was CD4+ or CD8+ T cells sorted from blood, collected in a trial of the OX40 agonist ivuxolimab. All receptors come from an adult with an advanced solid tumor such as melanoma, head and neck, liver or kidney cancer.

The gene calls are TRBV18 and TRBJ2-7, with TRBD2 as a possible D gene (6 bases). Germline CDR1 is KGHSH and CDR2 is LQKENI. This CDR3 comprises 13 residues. V lost 5 bases and J lost 3, with 11 bases in between. The CDR3 bases are TGTGCCAGCTCAAAGCCTAGCGACTACGAGCAGTACTTC. It yields the protein CASSKPSDYEQYF.

This clone appeared a few times. This chain connects TRBV19 to TRBJ2-2; 10 bases match TRBD2. Germline loops: CDR1 LNHDA, CDR2 SQIVND (reference sequence). The CDR3 runs to 15 residues. J was trimmed by 5 bases and V by 6 bases; bases with no gene match: 6. The CDR3 DNA sequence: TGTGCCAGTAGCCCCGGGACTAGCGTAACCGGGGAGCTGTTTTTT. This encodes CASSPGTSVTGELFF.

The chain employs TRBV14 and TRBJ2-4; D unresolved. There are 15 residues in the CDR3. Trimming shortened V by 4 bases and J by 8 bases, and 18 bases separated the two germline ends. Germline CDR1 reads SGHDN; CDR2 reads FVKESK. CDR3 protein: CASSPGGLLRDIQYF. Here the CDR3 DNA reads TGTGCCAGCAGCCCGGGCGGCCTCCTAAGGGACATTCAGTACTTC.

The chain employs TRBV28 and TRBJ1-2, with 9 bases fitting TRBD1. Trimming removed 2 bases from V and 5 bases from J; junction bases left unmatched: 3. The CDR3 sequence is 14 residues long. Looked up from germline, CDR1 is MDHEN and CDR2 is SYDVKM. The DNA of the CDR3 is TGTGCCAGCAGTTTAGGGACAGGGAGATATGGCTACACCTTC. It yields the protein CASSLGTGRYGYTF.

V and J are TRBV30 and TRBJ2-5, with 7 bases that match TRBD2. The CDR3 has 19 amino acids. Germline loops: CDR1 GTSNPN, CDR2 SVGIG (reference sequence). Trimming at V came to 2 bases and at J to 3 bases, leaving 21 bases not matched to a gene. For the CDR3, the DNA is TGTGCCTGGAGTCCTATGAGGGTGATGATATCGGGGGGTAAAGAGACCCAGTACTTC. Translated: CAWSPMRVMISGGKETQYF.

The chain combines TRBV11-2 with TRBJ2-2, with 10 bases aligning to TRBD2. Germline trimming cut 4 bases from V and 1 base from J; bases unmatched to any gene: 9. The germline V gene encodes CDR1 SGHAT and CDR2 FQNNGV. This CDR3 has 18 amino acids. The chain's CDR3 is CASSSSPRTSGNTGELFF. The CDR3 coding sequence is TGTGCCAGCAGCTCTAGCCCCCGGACTAGCGGGAACACCGGGGAGCTGTTTTTT.

This chain links TRBV11-2 with TRBJ2-3; 8 bases line up with TRBD2. V lost 1 base and J lost 14; bases outside the gene matches: 11. CDR1 SGHAT and CDR2 FQNNGV come from the germline V gene. This CDR3 spans 14 amino acids. The DNA of the CDR3 is TGTGCCAGCAGCTTAGGCCGTCTGGGACTAGGAGGGTATTTT. The encoded protein is CASSLGRLGLGGYF.